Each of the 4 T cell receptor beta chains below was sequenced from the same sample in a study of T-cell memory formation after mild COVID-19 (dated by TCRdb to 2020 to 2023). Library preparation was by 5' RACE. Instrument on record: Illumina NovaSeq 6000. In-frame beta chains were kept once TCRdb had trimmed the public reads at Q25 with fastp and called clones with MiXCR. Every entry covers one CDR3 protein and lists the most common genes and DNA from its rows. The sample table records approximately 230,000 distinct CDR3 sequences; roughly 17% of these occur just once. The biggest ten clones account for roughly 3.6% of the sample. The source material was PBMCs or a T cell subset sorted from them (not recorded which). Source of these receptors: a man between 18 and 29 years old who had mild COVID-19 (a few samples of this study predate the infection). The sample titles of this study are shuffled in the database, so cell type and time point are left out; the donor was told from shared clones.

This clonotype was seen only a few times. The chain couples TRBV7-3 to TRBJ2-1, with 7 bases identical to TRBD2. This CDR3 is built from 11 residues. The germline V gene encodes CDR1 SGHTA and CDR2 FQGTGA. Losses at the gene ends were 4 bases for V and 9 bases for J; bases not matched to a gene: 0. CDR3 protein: CASSSGGEQFF. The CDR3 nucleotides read TGTGCCAGCAGCTCGGGGGGTGAGCAGTTCTTC.

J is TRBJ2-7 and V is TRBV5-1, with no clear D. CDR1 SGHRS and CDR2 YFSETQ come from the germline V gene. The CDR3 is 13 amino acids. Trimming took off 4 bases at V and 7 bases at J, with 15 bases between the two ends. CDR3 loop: CASSPGGQGEQYV. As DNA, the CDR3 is TGCGCCAGCAGCCCCGGTGGCCAAGGGGAGCAGTACGTC.

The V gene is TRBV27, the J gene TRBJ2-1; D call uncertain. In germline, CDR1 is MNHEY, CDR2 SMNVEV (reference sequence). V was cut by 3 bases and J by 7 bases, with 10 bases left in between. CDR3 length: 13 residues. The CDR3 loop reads CASSFDGGNEQFF. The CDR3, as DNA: TGTGCCAGCAGTTTTGACGGCGGTAATGAGCAGTTCTTC.

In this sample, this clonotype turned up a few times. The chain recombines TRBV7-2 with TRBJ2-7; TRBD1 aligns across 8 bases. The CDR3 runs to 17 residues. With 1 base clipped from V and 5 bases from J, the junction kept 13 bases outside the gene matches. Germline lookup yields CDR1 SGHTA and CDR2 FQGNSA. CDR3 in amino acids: CASSLGLRRTGHHEQYF. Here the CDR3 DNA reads TGTGCCAGCAGCTTAGGACTTAGGCGGACAGGGCATCACGAGCAGTACTTC.